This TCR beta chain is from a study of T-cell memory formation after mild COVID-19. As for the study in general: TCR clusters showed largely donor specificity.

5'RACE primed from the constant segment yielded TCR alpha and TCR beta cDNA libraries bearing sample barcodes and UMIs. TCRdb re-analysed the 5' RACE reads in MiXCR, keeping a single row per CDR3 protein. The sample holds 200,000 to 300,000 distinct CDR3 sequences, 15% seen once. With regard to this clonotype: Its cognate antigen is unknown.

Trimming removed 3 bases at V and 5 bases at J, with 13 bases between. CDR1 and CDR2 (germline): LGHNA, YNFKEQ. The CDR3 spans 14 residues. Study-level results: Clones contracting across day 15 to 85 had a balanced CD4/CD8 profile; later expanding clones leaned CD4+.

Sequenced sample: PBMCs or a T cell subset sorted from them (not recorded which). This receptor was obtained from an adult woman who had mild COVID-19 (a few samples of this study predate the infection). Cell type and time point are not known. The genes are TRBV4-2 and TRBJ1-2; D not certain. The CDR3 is CASSHLDATYGYTF. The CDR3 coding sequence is TGTGCCAGCAGCCATTTGGACGCAACTTATGGCTACACCTTC.